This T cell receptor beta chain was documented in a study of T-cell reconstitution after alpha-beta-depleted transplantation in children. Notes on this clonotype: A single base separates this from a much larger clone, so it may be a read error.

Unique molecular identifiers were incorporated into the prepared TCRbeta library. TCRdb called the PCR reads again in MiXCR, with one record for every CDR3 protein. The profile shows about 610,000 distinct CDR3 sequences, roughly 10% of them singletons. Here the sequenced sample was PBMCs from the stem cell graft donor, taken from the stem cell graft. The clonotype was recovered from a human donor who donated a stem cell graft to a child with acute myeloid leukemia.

The CDR3 nucleotides read TGTGCCAGCAGTTTAGTCGACCCTACCTACAATGAGGAGTTCTTC. Translation: CASSLVDPTYNEEFF. The chain combines TRBV12-3 or TRBV12-4 with TRBJ2-1; D ambiguous. This CDR3 region has 15 residues.